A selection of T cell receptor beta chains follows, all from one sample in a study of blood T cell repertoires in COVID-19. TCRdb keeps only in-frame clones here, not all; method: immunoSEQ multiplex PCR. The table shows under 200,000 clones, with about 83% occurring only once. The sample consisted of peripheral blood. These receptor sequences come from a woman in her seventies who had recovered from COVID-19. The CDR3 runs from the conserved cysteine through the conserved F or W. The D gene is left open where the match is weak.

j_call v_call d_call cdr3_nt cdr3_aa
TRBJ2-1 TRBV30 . TGTGCCTGGAGAACCCTAGCACCGAGCTCCTACAATGAGCAGTTCTTC CAWRTLAPSSYNEQFF
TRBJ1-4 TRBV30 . TGTGCCTGGAGTGACCCGAGGTTGCAGTTCCTCAGTGAAAAACTGTTTTTT CAWSDPRLQFLSEKLFF
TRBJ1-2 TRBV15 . TGTGCCACCAGCAGAGGACTCCCGCTGGGGGGGAACTATGGCTACACCTTC CATSRGLPLGGNYGYTF
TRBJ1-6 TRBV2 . TGTGCCAGCAGAACTATAAATTCACCCCTCCACTTT CASRTINSPLHF
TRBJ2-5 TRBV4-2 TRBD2 TGTGCCAGCAGCCAAGAGGGGACTAGACAAGAGACCCAGTACTTC CASSQEGTRQETQYF
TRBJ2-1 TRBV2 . TGTGCCAGCAGCGCTACCGGGACATACCTGTTCTTC CASSATGTYLFF
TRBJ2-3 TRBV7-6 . TGTGCCAGCAGCTTAGACCCAGGGGTAGATACGCAGTATTTT CASSLDPGVDTQYF
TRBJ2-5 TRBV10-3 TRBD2 TGTGCCATCAGTCCCACCGGGACTAGAGGGGAGACCCAGTACTTC CAISPTGTRGETQYF
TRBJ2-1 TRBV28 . TGTGCCAGCAGCACCCATAGAAGCTCCTACAATGAGCAGTTCTTC CASSTHRSSYNEQFF
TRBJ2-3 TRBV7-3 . TGTGCCAGCAGCCTCCTAGGAGATACGCAGTATTTT CASSLLGDTQYF
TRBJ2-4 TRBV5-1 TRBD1 TGCGCCAGCAGCTTGGCGACAGGGGCCCGAGGGGGGAACATTCAGTACTTC CASSLATGARGGNIQYF
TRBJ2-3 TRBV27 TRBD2 TGTGCCAGCAGTCCCGGGACTAGCGGGCTCGGGGGTACGCAGTATTTT CASSPGTSGLGGTQYF